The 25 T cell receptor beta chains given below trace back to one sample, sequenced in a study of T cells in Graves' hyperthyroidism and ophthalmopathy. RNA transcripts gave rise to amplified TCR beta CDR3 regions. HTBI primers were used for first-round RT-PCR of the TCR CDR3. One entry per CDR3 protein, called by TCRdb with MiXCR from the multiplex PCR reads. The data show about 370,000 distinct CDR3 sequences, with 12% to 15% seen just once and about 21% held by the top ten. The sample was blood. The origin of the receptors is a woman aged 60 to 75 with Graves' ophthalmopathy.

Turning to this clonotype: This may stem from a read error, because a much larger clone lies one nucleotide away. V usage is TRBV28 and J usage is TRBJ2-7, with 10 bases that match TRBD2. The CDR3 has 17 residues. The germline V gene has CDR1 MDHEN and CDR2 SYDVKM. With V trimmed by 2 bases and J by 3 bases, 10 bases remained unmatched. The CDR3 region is CASSLELAGVSFYEQYF. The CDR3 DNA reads TGTGCCAGCAGTTTAGAGCTAGCGGGAGTCTCCTTCTACGAGCAGTACTTC. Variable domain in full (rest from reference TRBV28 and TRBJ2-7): DVKVTQSSRYLVKRTGEKVFLECVQDMDHENMFWYRQDPGLGLRLIYFSYDVKMKEKGDIPEGYSVSREKKERFSLILESASTNQTSMYLCASSLELAGVSFYEQYFGPGTRLTVT.

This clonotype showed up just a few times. CDR3 amino acids: CASSMPVGQANTEAFF. CDR3 DNA sequence: TGTGCCAGTAGTATGCCGGTGGGACAGGCGAACACTGAAGCTTTCTTT. This chain connects TRBV19 to TRBJ1-1; 8 bases agree with TRBD1. The CDR3 runs to 16 residues. The germline V gene has CDR1 LNHDA and CDR2 SQIVND (reference sequence). The V gene end was trimmed by 3 bases and the J gene end by 1 base; junction bases not matched to a gene: 7. The whole variable domain, filled in from reference TRBV19 and TRBJ1-1, reads DGGITQSPKYLFRKEGQNVTLSCEQNLNHDAMYWYRQDPGQGLRLIYYSQIVNDFQKGDIAEGYSVSREKKESFPLTVTSAQKNPTAFYLCASSMPVGQANTEAFFGQGTRLTVV.

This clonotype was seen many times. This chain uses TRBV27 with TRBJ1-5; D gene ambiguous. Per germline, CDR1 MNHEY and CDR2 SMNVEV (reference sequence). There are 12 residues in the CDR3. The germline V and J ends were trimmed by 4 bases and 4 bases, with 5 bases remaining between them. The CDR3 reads CASSYLNQPQHF. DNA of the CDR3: TGTGCCAGCAGTTACTTAAATCAGCCCCAGCATTTT.

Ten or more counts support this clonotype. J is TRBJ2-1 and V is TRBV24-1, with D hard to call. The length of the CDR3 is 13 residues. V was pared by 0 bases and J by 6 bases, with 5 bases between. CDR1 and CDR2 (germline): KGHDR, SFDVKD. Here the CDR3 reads CATSDLDVNEQFF. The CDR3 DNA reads TGTGCCACCAGTGATTTGGACGTCAATGAGCAGTTCTTC.

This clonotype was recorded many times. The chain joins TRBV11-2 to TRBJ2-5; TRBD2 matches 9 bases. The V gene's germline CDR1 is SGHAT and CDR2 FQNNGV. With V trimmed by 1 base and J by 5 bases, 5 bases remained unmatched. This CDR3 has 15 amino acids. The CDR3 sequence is CASSLAGLARETQYF. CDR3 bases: TGTGCCAGCAGCTTAGCGGGACTAGCACGCGAGACCCAGTACTTC.

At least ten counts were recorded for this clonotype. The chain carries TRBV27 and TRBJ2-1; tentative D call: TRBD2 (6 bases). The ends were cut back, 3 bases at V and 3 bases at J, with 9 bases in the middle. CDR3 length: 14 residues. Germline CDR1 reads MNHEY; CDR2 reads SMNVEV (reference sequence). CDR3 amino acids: CASSFPGDYNEQFF. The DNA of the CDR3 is TGTGCCAGCAGTTTCCCGGGAGACTACAATGAGCAGTTCTTC.

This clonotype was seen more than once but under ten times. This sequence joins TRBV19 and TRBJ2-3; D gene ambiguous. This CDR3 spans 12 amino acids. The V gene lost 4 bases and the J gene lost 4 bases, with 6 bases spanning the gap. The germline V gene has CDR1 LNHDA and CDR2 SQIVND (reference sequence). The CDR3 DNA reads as TGTGCCAGTAGTACCTTAGCAGATACGCAGTATTTT. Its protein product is CASSTLADTQYF. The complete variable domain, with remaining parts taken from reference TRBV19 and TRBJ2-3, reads DGGITQSPKYLFRKEGQNVTLSCEQNLNHDAMYWYRQDPGQGLRLIYYSQIVNDFQKGDIAEGYSVSREKKESFPLTVTSAQKNPTAFYLCASSTLADTQYFGPGTRLTVL.

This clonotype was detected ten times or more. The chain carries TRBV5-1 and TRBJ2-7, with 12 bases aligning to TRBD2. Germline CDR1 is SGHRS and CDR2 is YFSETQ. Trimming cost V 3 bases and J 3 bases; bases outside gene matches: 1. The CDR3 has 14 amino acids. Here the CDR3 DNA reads TGCGCCAGCAGCTCGGGACTAGCGGGCTACGAGCAGTACTTC. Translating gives CASSSGLAGYEQYF.

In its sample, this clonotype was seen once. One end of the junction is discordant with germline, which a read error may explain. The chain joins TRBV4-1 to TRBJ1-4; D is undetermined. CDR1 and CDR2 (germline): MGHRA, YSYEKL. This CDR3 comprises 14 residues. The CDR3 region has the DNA TGTGCCAGCAGCCAAAAAGGGTCTAATGAAAAACTGTTTTTT. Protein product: CASSQKGSNEKLFF.

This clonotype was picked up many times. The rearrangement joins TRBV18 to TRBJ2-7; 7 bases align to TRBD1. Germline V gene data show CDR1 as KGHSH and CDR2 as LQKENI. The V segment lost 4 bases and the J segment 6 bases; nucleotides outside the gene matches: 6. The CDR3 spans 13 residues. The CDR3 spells CASSRGDSPEQYF. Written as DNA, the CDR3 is TGTGCCAGCTCACGAGGGGACAGCCCCGAGCAGTACTTC.

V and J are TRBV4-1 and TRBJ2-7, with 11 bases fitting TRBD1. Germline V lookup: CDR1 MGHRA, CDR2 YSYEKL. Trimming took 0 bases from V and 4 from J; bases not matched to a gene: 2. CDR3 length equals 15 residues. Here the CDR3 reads CASSQDGTGGYEQYF. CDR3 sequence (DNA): TGCGCCAGCAGCCAAGACGGGACAGGGGGATACGAGCAGTACTTC.

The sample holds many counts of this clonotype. The CDR3, as DNA: TGTGCCAGCAGTCTGGGCGGACAGGGGGATGGCTACACCTTC. Protein product: CASSLGGQGDGYTF. This rearrangement joins TRBV6-1 to TRBJ1-2, with TRBD1 matching 10 bases. There are 14 residues in the CDR3. J was trimmed by 6 bases and V by 5 bases; bases with no gene match: 6. Germline lookup yields CDR1 MNHNS and CDR2 SASEGT.

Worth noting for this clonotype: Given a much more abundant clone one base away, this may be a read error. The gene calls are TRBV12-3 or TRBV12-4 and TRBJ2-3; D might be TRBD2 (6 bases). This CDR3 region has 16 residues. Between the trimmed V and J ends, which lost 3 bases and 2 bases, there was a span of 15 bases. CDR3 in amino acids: CASSFGGGAITDTQYF. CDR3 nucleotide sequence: TGTGCCAGCAGTTTCGGGGGTGGAGCTATCACAGATACGCAGTATTTT.

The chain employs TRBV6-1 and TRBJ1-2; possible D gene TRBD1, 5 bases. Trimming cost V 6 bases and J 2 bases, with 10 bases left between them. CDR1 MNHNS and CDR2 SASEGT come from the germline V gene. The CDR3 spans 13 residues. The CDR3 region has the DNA TGTGCCAGCAGAGAGACAGCCAACTATGGCTACACCTTC. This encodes CASRETANYGYTF.

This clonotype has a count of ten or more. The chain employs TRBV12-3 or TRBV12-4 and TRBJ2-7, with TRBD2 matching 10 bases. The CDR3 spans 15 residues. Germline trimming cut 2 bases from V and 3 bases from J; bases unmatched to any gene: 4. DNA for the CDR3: TGTGCCAGCAGTTTACTCGGGACTAGCGACTACGAGCAGTACTTC. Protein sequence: CASSLLGTSDYEQYF.

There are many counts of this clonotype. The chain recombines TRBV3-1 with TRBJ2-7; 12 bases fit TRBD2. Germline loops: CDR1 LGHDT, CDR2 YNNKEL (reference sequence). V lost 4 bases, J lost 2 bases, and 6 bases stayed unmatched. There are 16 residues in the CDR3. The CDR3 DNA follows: TGTGCCAGCAGCCGTCGACGACTAGCGGGAGCCTACGAGCAGTACTTC. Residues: CASSRRRLAGAYEQYF.

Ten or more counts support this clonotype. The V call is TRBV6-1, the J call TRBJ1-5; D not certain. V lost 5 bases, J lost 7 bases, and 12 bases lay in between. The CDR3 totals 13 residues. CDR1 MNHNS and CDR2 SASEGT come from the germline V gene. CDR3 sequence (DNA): TGTGCCAGCAGTACGGACGTGCGGCAGCCCCAGCATTTT. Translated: CASSTDVRQPQHF.

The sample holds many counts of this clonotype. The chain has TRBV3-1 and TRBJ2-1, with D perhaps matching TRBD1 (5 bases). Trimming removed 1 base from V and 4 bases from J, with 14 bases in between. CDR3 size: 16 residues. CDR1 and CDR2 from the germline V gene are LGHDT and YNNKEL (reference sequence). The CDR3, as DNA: TGTGCCAGCAGCCAAGGGGGCCATGCGGCGTACAATGAGCAGTTCTTC. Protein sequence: CASSQGGHAAYNEQFF.

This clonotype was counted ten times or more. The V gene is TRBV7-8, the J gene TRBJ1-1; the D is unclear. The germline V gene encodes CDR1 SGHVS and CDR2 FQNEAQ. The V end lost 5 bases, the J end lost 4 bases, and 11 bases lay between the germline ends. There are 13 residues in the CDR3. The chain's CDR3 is CASSLSSGTEAFF. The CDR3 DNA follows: TGTGCCAGCAGCCTCTCCTCGGGCACTGAAGCTTTCTTT.

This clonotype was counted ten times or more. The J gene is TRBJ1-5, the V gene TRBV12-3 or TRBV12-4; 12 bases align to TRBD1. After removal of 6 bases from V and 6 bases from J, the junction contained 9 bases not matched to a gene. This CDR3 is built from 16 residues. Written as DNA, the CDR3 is TGTGCCAGCAGACAAAGGGGGACAGGGGGCGGTCAGCCCCAGCATTTT. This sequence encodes CASRQRGTGGGQPQHF.

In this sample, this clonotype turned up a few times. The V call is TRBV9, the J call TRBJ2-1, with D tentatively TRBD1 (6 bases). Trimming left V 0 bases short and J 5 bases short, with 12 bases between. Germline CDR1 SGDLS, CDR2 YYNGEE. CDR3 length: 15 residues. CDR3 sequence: CASSVGRGSHNEQFF. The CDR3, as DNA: TGTGCCAGCAGCGTAGGCAGGGGTTCCCACAATGAGCAGTTCTTC. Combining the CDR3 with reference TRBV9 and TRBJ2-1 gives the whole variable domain DSGVTQTPKHLITATGQRVTLRCSPRSGDLSVYWYQQSLDQGLQFLIQYYNGEERAKGNILERFSAQQFPDLHSELNLSSLELGDSALYFCASSVGRGSHNEQFFGPGTRLTVL.

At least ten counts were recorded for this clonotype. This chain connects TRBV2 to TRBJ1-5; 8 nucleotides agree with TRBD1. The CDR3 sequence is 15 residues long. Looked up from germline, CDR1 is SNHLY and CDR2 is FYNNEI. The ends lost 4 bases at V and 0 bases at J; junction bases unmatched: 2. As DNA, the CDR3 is TGTGCCAGCAGTGTAGACAGGGGTAGCAATCAGCCCCAGCATTTT. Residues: CASSVDRGSNQPQHF.

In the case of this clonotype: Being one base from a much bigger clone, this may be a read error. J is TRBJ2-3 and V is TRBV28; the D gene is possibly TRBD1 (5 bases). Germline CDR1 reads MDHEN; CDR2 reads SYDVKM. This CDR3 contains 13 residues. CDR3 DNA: TGTGCCAGCAGTTTCCAGGGCGCAGATACGCAGAATTTT. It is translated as CASSFQGADTQNF.

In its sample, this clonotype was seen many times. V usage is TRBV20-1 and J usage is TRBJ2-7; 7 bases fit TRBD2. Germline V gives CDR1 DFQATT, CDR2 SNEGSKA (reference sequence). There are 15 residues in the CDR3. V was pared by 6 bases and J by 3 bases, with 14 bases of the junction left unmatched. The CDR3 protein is CSAPPGRGEIYEQYF. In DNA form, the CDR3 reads TGCAGTGCGCCCCCGGGGAGGGGAGAGATCTACGAGCAGTACTTC.

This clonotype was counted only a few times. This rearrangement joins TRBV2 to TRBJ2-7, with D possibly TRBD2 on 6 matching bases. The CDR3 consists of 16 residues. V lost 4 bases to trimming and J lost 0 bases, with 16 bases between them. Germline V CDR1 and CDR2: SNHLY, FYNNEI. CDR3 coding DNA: TGTGCCAGCAGTGGGGGGGTTTCGACATACTCCTACGAGCAGTACTTC. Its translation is CASSGGVSTYSYEQYF.